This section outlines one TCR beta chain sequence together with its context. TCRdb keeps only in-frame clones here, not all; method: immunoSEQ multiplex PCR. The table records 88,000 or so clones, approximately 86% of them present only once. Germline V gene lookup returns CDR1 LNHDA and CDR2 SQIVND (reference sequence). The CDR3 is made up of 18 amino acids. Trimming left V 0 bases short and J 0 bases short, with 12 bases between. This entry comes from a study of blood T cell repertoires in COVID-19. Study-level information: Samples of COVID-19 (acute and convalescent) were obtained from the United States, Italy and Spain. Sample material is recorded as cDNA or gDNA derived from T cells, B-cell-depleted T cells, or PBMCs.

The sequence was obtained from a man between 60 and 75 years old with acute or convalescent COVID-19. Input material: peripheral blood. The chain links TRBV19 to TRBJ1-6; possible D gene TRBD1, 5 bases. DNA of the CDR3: TGTGCCAGTAGTATAGAGGGAGGGGAGAGCTCCTATAATTCACCCCTCCACTTT. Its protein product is CASSIEGGESSYNSPLHF.